This TCR beta chain was captured by sequencing in a study of graft-versus-host responses after intestinal transplantation. Sequencing was performed with immunoSEQ multiplex PCR; in TCRdb, only in-frame clones are kept and a portion is missing. The repertoire holds approximately 58,000 clones, with roughly 89% as singletons. Trimming left V 7 bases short and J 4 bases short, with 15 bases between. The germline gives CDR1 SNHLY, CDR2 FYNNEI. The CDR3 runs to 14 residues. This material consisted of PBMCs, taken 26 days after transplant. The chain joins TRBV2 to TRBJ2-3, with D perhaps TRBD1 (5 bases). The TCR comes from a human patient who received an intestinal transplant, so some T cells may come from the graft donor. CDR3 protein: CASIRGREADTQYF. The CDR3 DNA is TGTGCCAGCATAAGGGGCAGAGAGGCAGATACGCAGTATTTT.